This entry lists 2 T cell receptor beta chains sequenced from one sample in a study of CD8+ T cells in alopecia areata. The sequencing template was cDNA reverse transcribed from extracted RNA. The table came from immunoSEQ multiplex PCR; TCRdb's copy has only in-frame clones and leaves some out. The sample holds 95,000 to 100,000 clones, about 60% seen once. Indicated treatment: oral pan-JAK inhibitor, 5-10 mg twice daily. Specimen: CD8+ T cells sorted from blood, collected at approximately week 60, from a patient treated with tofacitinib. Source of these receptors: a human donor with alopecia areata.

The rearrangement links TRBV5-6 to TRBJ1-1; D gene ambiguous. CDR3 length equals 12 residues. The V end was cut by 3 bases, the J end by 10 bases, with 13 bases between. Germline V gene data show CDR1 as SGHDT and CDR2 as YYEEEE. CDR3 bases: TGTGCCAGCAGCTCAACTGCCCGGGGAGCTTTCTTT. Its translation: CASSSTARGAFF.

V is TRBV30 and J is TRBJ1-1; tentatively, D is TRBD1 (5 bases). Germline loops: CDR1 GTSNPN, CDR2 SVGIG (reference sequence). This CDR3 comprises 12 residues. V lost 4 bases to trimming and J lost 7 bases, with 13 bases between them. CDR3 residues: CAWKPGPLEAFF. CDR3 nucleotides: TGTGCCTGGAAACCGGGGCCGCTTGAAGCTTTCTTT.